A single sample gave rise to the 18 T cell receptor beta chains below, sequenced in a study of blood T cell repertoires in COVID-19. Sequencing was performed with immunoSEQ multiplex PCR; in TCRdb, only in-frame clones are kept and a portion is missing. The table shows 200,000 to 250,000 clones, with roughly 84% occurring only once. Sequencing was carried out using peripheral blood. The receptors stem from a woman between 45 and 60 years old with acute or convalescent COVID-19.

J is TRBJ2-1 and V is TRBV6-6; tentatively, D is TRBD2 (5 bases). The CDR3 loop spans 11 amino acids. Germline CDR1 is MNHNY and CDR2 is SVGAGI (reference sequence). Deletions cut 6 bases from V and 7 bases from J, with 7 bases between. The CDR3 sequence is CASRRENEQFF. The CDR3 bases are TGTGCCAGCAGAAGGGAGAATGAGCAGTTCTTC.

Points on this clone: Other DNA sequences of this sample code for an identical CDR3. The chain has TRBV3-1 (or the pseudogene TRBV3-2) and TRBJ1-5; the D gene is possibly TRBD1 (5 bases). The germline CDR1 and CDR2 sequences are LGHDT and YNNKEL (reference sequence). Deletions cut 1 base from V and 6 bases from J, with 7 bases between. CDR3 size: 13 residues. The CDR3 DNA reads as TGTGCCAGCAGCCAAGGTCAGGGTCAGCCCCAGCATTTT. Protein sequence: CASSQGQGQPQHF.

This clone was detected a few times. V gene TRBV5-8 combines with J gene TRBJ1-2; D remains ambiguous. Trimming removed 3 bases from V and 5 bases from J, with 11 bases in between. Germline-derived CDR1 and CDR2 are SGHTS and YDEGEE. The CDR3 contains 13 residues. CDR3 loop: CASSWPPNYGYTF. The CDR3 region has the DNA TGTGCCAGCAGCTGGCCCCCGAATTATGGCTACACCTTC.

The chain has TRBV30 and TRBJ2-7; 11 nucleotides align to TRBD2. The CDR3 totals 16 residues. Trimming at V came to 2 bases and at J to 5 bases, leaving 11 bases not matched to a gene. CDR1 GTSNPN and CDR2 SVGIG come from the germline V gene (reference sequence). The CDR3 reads CAWSLPGTSGTNEQYF. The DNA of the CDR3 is TGTGCCTGGAGTCTTCCTGGGACTAGCGGCACGAACGAGCAGTACTTC. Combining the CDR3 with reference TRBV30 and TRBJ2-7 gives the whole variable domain SQTIHQWPATLVQPVGSPLSLECTVEGTSNPNLYWYRQAAGRGLQLLFYSVGIGQISSEVPQNLSASRPQDRQFILSSKKLLLSDSGFYLCAWSLPGTSGTNEQYFGPGTRLTVT.

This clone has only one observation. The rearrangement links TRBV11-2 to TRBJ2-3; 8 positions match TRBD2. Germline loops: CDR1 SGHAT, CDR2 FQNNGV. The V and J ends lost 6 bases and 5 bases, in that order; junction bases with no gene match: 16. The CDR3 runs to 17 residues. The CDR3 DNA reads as TGTGCCAGCAGTTACGGGCGGGGCCAGCGGGAGCTAGATACGCAGTATTTT. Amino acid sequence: CASSYGRGQRELDTQYF.

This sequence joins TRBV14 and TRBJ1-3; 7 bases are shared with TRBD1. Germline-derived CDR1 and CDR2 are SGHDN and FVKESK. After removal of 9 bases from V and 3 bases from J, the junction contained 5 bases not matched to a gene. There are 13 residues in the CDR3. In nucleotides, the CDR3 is TGTGCCAGAGGAGACAGGGATGGAAACACCATATATTTT. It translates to CARGDRDGNTIYF.

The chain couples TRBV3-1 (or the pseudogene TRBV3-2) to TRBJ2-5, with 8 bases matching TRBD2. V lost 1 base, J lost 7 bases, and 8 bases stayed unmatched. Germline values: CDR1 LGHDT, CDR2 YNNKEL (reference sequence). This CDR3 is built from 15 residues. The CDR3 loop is CASSQGAGGVVTQYF. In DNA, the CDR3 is TGTGCCAGCAGCCAAGGTGCGGGAGGAGTTGTGACCCAGTACTTC.

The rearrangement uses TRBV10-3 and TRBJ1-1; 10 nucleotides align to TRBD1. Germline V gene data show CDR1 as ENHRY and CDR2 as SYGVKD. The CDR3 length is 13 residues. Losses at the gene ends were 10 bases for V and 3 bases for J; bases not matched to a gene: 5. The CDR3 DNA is TGTGCCACCTGGGACAGGGGTTACACTGAAGCTTTCTTT. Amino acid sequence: CATWDRGYTEAFF.

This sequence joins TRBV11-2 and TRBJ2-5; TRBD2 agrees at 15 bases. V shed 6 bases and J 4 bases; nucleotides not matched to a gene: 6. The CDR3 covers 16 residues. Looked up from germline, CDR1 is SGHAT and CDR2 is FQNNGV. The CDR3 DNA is TGTGCCAGCAGTTGGACTAGCGGGGGGGCCGGAGAGACCCAGTACTTC. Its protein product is CASSWTSGGAGETQYF. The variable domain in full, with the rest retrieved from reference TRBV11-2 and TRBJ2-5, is EAGVAQSPRYKIIEKRQSVAFWCNPISGHATLYWYQQILGQGPKLLIQFQNNGVVDDSQLPKDRFSAERLKGVDSTLKIQPAKLEDSAVYLCASSWTSGGAGETQYFGPGTRLLVL.

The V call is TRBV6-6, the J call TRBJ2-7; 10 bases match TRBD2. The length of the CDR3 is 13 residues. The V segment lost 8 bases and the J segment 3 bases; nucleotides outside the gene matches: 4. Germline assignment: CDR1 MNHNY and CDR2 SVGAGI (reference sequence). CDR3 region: CASLAGVNYEQYF. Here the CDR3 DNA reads TGTGCCAGCCTAGCGGGAGTTAACTACGAGCAGTACTTC.

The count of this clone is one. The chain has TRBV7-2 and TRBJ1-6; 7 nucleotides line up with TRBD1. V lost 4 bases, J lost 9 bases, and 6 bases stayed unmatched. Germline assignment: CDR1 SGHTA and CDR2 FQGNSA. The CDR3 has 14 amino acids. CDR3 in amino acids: CASSSETGVSPLHF. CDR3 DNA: TGTGCCAGCAGCTCGGAAACAGGGGTTTCACCCCTCCACTTT.

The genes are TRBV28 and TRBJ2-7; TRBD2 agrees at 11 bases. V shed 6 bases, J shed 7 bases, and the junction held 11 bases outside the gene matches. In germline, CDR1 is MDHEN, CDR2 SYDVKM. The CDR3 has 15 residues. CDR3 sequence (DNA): TGTGCCAGCAGCTTCTTAGCGGGAGGGCCGGGGGAGCAGTACTTC. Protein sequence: CASSFLAGGPGEQYF.

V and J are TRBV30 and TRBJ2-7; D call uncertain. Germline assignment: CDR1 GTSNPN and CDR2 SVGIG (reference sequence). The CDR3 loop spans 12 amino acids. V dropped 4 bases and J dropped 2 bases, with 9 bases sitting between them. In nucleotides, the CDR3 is TGTGCCTGGAACGAGTACCCCTACGAGCAGTACTTC. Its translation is CAWNEYPYEQYF.

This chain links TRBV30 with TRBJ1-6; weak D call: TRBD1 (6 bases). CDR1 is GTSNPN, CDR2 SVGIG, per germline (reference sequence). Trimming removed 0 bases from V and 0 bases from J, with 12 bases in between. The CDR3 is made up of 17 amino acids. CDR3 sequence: CAWSVAGASSYNSPLHF. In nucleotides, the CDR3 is TGTGCCTGGAGTGTTGCAGGGGCGAGCTCCTATAATTCACCCCTCCACTTT.

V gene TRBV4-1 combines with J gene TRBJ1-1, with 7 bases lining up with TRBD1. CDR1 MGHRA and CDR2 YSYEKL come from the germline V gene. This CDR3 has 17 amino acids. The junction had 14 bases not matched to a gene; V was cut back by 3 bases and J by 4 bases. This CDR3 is CASSHPKTGRLGTEAFF. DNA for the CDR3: TGCGCCAGCAGCCACCCAAAGACAGGGCGCTTGGGCACTGAAGCTTTCTTT.

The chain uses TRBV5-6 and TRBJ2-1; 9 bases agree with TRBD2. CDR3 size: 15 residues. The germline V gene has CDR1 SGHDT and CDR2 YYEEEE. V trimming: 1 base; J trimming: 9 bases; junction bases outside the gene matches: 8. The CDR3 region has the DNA TGTGCCAGCAGCTTGACGGCGGGAGGGGCTGGTGAGCAGTTCTTC. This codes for CASSLTAGGAGEQFF.

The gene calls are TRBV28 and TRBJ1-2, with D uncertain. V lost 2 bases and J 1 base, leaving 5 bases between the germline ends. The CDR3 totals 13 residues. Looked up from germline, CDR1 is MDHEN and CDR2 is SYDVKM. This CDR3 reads CASSLGSNYGYTF. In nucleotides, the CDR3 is TGTGCCAGCAGTTTAGGGAGTAACTATGGCTACACCTTC.

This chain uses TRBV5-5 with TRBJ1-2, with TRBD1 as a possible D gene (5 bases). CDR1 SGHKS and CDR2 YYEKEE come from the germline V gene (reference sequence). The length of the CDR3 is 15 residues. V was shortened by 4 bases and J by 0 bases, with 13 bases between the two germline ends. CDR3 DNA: TGTGCCAGCAGCCTGTCCCAGACAGCTAACTATGGCTACACCTTC. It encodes CASSLSQTANYGYTF.